This TCR beta chain is drawn from a study of T cell changes during pregnancy in multiple sclerosis. Some clones are missing from TCRdb's copy, which holds only in-frame ones; the method was immunoSEQ multiplex PCR. The repertoire includes 85,000 to 120,000 clones, 91% of them detected once, and roughly 1.6% sits in the top ten. CDR3 length: 13 amino acids. V lost 10 bases, J lost 1 base, and 3 bases stayed unmatched. Germline CDR1 SNHLY, CDR2 FYNNEI. The chain recombines TRBV2 with TRBJ1-5, with 8 bases lining up with TRBD1. Sequences were derived from peripheral blood, sampled before pregnancy. This TCR derives from a female donor with multiple sclerosis, enrolled in a pregnancy study. The CDR3 DNA is TGTGCCACTCGACAGGGGAGCAATCAGCCCCAGCATTTT. Protein: CATRQGSNQPQHF.